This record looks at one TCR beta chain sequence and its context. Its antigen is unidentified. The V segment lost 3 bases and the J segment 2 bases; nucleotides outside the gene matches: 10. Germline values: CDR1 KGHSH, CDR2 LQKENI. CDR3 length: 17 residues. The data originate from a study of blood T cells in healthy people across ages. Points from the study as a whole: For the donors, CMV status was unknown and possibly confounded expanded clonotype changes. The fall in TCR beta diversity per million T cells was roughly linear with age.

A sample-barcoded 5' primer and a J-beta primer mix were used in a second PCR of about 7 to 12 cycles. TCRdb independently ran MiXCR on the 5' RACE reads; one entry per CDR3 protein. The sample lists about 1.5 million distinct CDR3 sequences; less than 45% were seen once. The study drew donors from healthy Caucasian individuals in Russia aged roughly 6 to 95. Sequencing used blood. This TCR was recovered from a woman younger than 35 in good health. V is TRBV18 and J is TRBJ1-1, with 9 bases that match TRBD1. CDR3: CASSPAGTGKFNTEAFF. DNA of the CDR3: TGTGCCAGCTCACCCGCCGGGACAGGGAAGTTTAACACTGAAGCTTTCTTT.